This TCR beta chain was captured in a study of T cell changes during pregnancy in multiple sclerosis. Germline V lookup: CDR1 SNHLY, CDR2 FYNNEI. The CDR3 has 15 amino acids. V dropped 6 bases and J dropped 3; count of bases not matched to a gene: 4. Measured with immunoSEQ multiplex PCR; TCRdb has only the in-frame clones, and not every one. The repertoire holds more than 90,000 clones, with more than 85% as singletons. Specimen: peripheral blood, collected in the first trimester of pregnancy. The source of this sequence is a female donor with multiple sclerosis, enrolled in a pregnancy study. V is TRBV2 and J is TRBJ2-3, with TRBD2 matching 12 bases. The CDR3 DNA follows: TGTGCCAGCAGCCTGACTAGCGGGAGAACAGATACGCAGTATTTT. Amino acids: CASSLTSGRTDTQYF.